This TCR beta chain was obtained from a study of T cells in Graves' hyperthyroidism and ophthalmopathy. The CDR3 extends over 16 amino acids. CDR1 MGHRA and CDR2 YSYEKL come from the germline V gene. The V segment lost 5 bases and the J segment 1 base; nucleotides outside the gene matches: 10. Study-wide results and limits: Prediction of ophthalmopathy progression came a median 6.5 months pre-onset. Within blood appeared most thyroid clonotypes that had expanded above 0.001.

The investigators amplified TCR beta CDR3 regions from RNA transcripts. Primed by the HTBI set, a first-round RT-PCR was run on the TCR CDR3. TCRdb called the multiplex PCR reads again in MiXCR, with one record for every CDR3 protein. The sample holds some 570,000 distinct CDR3 sequences; 17% are singletons and the top ten take approximately 15%. This clonotype showed up just a few times. Antigen: not known. With duration under 3 months, ophthalmopathy was active: Clinical Activity Score at least 3, NOSPECS at least 4. Uncontrolled infection, other autoimmune disease, pregnancy and lactation each barred patients from inclusion.

This sequence was found in a woman under 30 with Graves' ophthalmopathy. The chain carries TRBV4-1 and TRBJ2-7; 8 bases match TRBD2. The sequenced material came from blood. The CDR3 is CASSFKLAEGSYEQYF. The CDR3 DNA is TGCGCCAGCAGCTTTAAACTAGCGGAGGGTTCCTACGAGCAGTACTTC.